This T cell receptor beta chain appears in the sequencing data of a study of blood T cells in healthy people across ages. This clonotype turned up a few times. Antigen: not known. V was clipped by 5 bases and J by 5 bases; unmatched bases: 9. There are 14 residues in the CDR3. The germline CDR1 and CDR2 sequences are SGHRS and YFSETQ. Whole-study findings and limits: A strong correlation was found between TCR beta diversity and the percentage of naive T cells. The recorded TCR beta diversity per million T cells decreased in a roughly linear manner with age.

A sample-barcoded 5' primer and a J-beta primer mix were used in a second PCR of about 7 to 11 cycles. All samples gave at least 2.5 million CDR3-containing paired-end reads. TCRdb reanalysed the 5' RACE reads using MiXCR and keeps one entry per CDR3 protein. The table has 1,800,000 or so distinct CDR3 sequences, approximately 40% seen once. Specimen: blood. The TCR originated in a human donor in good health. V is TRBV5-1 and J is TRBJ2-7, with 8 bases lining up with TRBD1. CDR3 protein: CASRPQGANHEQYF. The CDR3, as DNA: TGCGCCAGCAGACCTCAGGGGGCAAACCACGAGCAGTACTTC.